Presented here are 29 T cell receptor beta chains from one specimen sequenced in a study of shared clonotypes between healthy human individuals. Data came from immunoSEQ multiplex PCR; TCRdb stores just in-frame clones and leaves some out. The data show millions of clones, 85% to 95% seen once. The sample comprised naive CD4+ T cells sorted from blood. The subset here: CD45RA+ positively selected. All receptors derive from a man between 18 and 29 years old in good health.

The table lists this clone with a count of one. At the DNA level, this CDR3 is encoded by other sequences in the same sample as well. The rearrangement joins TRBV5-1 to TRBJ1-1; D is uncertain. Between the trimmed V and J ends, which lost 0 bases and 5 bases, there was a span of 8 bases. CDR1 and CDR2 from the germline V gene are SGHRS and YFSETQ. The CDR3 consists of 13 residues. The CDR3 DNA reads TGCGCCAGCAGCTTGGCGAGTGGGACTGAAGCTTTCTTT. Translating it yields CASSLASGTEAFF. Together with reference TRBV5-1 and TRBJ1-1, the CDR3 gives the full variable domain: KAGVTQTPRYLIKTRGQQVTLSCSPISGHRSVSWYQQTPGQGLQFLFEYFSETQRNKGNFPGRFSGRQFSNSRSEMNVSTLELGDSALYLCASSLASGTEAFFGQGTRLTVV.

V is TRBV28 and J is TRBJ2-7; D might be TRBD1 (9 bases). The CDR3 extends over 16 amino acids. V was clipped by 7 bases and J by 1 base, with 20 bases between them. CDR1 and CDR2 from the germline V gene are MDHEN and SYDVKM. CDR3 sequence reads: CASTPPGGTGSYEQYF. The CDR3 DNA reads TGTGCCAGCACCCCCCCGGGAGGGACAGGGTCCTACGAGCAGTACTTC.

The gene calls are TRBV10-3 and TRBJ1-5; D might be TRBD1 (5 bases). The CDR3 spans 15 residues. Trimming took off 0 bases at V and 8 bases at J, with 14 bases between the two ends. From germline, CDR1 is ENHRY and CDR2 SYGVKD. CDR3 nucleotide sequence: TGTGCCATCAGTGAGTCGTCGGGGACCGCGGAGCCCCAGCATTTT. Protein: CAISESSGTAEPQHF.

The chain recombines TRBV2 with TRBJ2-1; 11 nucleotides match TRBD2. With 6 bases clipped from V and 6 bases from J, the junction kept 7 bases outside the gene matches. Germline CDR1 is SNHLY and CDR2 is FYNNEI. The CDR3 covers 15 residues. The CDR3 is CASRTLSGGANEQFF. The CDR3 region has the DNA TGTGCCAGCAGGACCCTTAGCGGGGGGGCCAATGAGCAGTTCTTC.

The rearrangement uses TRBV5-1 and TRBJ2-5; D is undetermined. Germline assignment: CDR1 SGHRS and CDR2 YFSETQ. The ends were cut back, 3 bases at V and 5 bases at J, with 11 bases in the middle. The CDR3 loop spans 13 amino acids. CDR3 nucleotide sequence: TGCGCCAGCAGCTCCTCATACGGTGAGACCCAGTACTTC. It encodes CASSSSYGETQYF.

Worth noting for this clone: Other DNA sequences of this sample code for an identical CDR3. The chain has TRBV18 and TRBJ1-1; D might be TRBD1 (6 bases). Trimming shortened V by 3 bases and J by 2 bases, and 13 bases separated the two germline ends. The V gene's germline CDR1 is KGHSH and CDR2 LQKENI. This CDR3 contains 15 residues. The DNA for the CDR3 is TGTGCCAGCTCACCCTTAAGGGGGGGAAACACTGAAGCTTTCTTT. This gives the protein CASSPLRGGNTEAFF.

This chain uses TRBV5-1 with TRBJ1-4; possibly TRBD1 for D (5 bases). Germline V gene sequence: CDR1 SGHRS, CDR2 YFSETQ. This CDR3 comprises 15 residues. V gave up 0 bases and J gave up 7 bases, with 13 bases separating them. The CDR3, as DNA: TGCGCCAGCAGCTTGGGGGGGACGAAAGGTGAAAAACTGTTTTTT. Translating it yields CASSLGGTKGEKLFF. The full variable domain, with the rest looked up from reference TRBV5-1 and TRBJ1-4, is KAGVTQTPRYLIKTRGQQVTLSCSPISGHRSVSWYQQTPGQGLQFLFEYFSETQRNKGNFPGRFSGRQFSNSRSEMNVSTLELGDSALYLCASSLGGTKGEKLFFGSGTQLSVL.

The V call is TRBV15, the J call TRBJ1-2; D is uncertain. Germline V gene data show CDR1 as LNHNV and CDR2 as YYDKDF (reference sequence). This CDR3 is 15 amino acids long. V lost 0 bases to trimming and J lost 1 base, with 9 bases between them. The CDR3 sequence: CATSRDPGFNYGYTF. The CDR3, as DNA: TGTGCCACCAGCAGAGATCCGGGGTTTAACTATGGCTACACCTTC.

J is TRBJ2-3 and V is TRBV5-1; a possible D gene is TRBD2 (6 bases). With 0 bases removed from V and 2 bases from J, the gap between germline ends came to 13 bases. This CDR3 contains 16 residues. Germline lookup yields CDR1 SGHRS and CDR2 YFSETQ. The CDR3 here is CASSLGASANTDTQYF. Written as DNA, the CDR3 is TGCGCCAGCAGCTTGGGGGCTAGCGCCAACACAGATACGCAGTATTTT.

The chain joins TRBV6-4 to TRBJ2-1; either TRBD1 or TRBD2 may supply D (6 bases each). Deletions cut 6 bases from V and 10 bases from J, with 19 bases between. Germline V CDR1 and CDR2: MRHNA, SNTAGT. CDR3 size: 14 residues. CDR3 sequence (DNA): TGTGCCAGCAGGCCCCAGGGTAGGGGGGACGAGCAGTTCTTC. Its protein product is CASRPQGRGDEQFF.

This clone appeared once. The chain couples TRBV20-1 to TRBJ2-4; no clear D gene. Germline-derived CDR1 and CDR2 are DFQATT and SNEGSKA (reference sequence). This CDR3 region has 10 residues. The V end lost 3 bases, the J end lost 11 bases, and 8 bases lay between the germline ends. CDR3 DNA: TGCAGTGCTAGCGCCTCTGTTCAGTACTTC. Its protein is CSASASVQYF.

The genes are TRBV6-6 and TRBJ1-3; 7 bases are a match to TRBD1. Germline V gene data show CDR1 as MNHNY and CDR2 as SVGAGI (reference sequence). V lost 6 bases and J lost 3; bases outside the gene matches: 8. This CDR3 is built from 15 residues. CDR3 amino acids: CASSPAGGNGNTIYF. CDR3 DNA: TGTGCCAGCAGCCCTGCAGGGGGAAATGGAAACACCATATATTTT.

The J gene is TRBJ2-7, the V gene TRBV6-5, with TRBD1 matching over 9 bases. V lost 9 bases and J lost 6; bases outside the gene matches: 9. From germline, CDR1 is MNHEY and CDR2 SVGAGI. The CDR3 is 13 amino acids. The CDR3 DNA reads as TGTGCCAGTTACACAGGGGGCCAGGGCGAGCAGTACTTC. Translated: CASYTGGQGEQYF.

The chain combines TRBV6-5 with TRBJ1-5; a possible D gene is TRBD1 (6 bases). The length of the CDR3 is 15 residues. V lost 6 bases and J lost 2, with 14 bases in between. Germline-derived CDR1 and CDR2 are MNHEY and SVGAGI. The CDR3 DNA reads as TGTGCCAGCAGCGCATCGACAGGTCGCAATCAGCCCCAGCATTTT. This sequence encodes CASSASTGRNQPQHF.

The chain recombines TRBV6-1 with TRBJ2-7; no clear D. Between the trimmed V and J ends, which lost 7 bases and 1 base, there was a span of 8 bases. Germline-derived CDR1 and CDR2 are MNHNS and SASEGT. The CDR3 extends over 12 amino acids. DNA of the CDR3: TGTGCCAGCATCTCCCAGTCCTACGAGCAGTACTTC. Translating gives CASISQSYEQYF.

The genes are TRBV6-5 and TRBJ1-1; D is undetermined. With 6 bases removed from V and 5 bases from J, the gap between germline ends came to 19 bases. The CDR3 sequence is 15 residues long. Germline CDR1 MNHEY, CDR2 SVGAGI. CDR3 nucleotide sequence: TGTGCCAGCAGGAGCCCTCCGGGAGTGGGTACTGAAGCTTTCTTT. This translates into CASRSPPGVGTEAFF.

This clone was recorded once. The sample contains more than one DNA sequence encoding this CDR3. The rearrangement links TRBV10-1 to TRBJ2-2, with D tentatively TRBD1 (6 bases). In germline, CDR1 is WNHNN, CDR2 SYGVQD (reference sequence). V lost 3 bases and J lost 5, with 7 bases in between. The CDR3 consists of 13 residues. The CDR3 spells CASSEGGTGELFF. The CDR3 region has the DNA TGCGCCAGCAGTGAAGGGGGTACCGGGGAGCTGTTTTTT.

This clone is a singleton in its sample. The J gene is TRBJ1-2, the V gene TRBV7-9; no clear D. This CDR3 has 13 amino acids. CDR1 is SEHNR, CDR2 FQNEAQ, per germline (reference sequence). V was clipped by 1 base and J by 7 bases, with 10 bases between them. The CDR3 nucleotides read TGTGCCAGCAGCTTAGTAGGGAAGGGTGGCTACACCTTC. Protein sequence: CASSLVGKGGYTF.

This chain joins TRBV4-1 and TRBJ1-2; the D is unclear. Germline CDR1 is MGHRA and CDR2 is YSYEKL. The V end lost 0 bases, the J end lost 1 base, and 9 bases lay between the germline ends. The CDR3 contains 15 residues. DNA for the CDR3: TGCGCCAGCAGCCAAGACGTTGCCTTTAACTATGGCTACACCTTC. Protein sequence: CASSQDVAFNYGYTF.

V and J are TRBV7-9 and TRBJ2-7; no definite D call. V was clipped by 4 bases and J by 2 bases, with 24 bases between them. Germline-derived CDR1 and CDR2 are SEHNR and FQNEAQ (reference sequence). The length of the CDR3 is 18 residues. The chain's CDR3 is CASSSLPLMLGSAYEQYF. DNA of the CDR3: TGTGCCAGCAGCTCCCTCCCCCTTATGCTAGGATCGGCCTACGAGCAGTACTTC.

This clone was recorded once. The V gene is TRBV5-1, the J gene TRBJ2-7; D may be TRBD1 or TRBD2 (6 bases each). CDR1 and CDR2 from the germline V gene are SGHRS and YFSETQ. This CDR3 comprises 15 residues. Trimming removed 0 bases at V and 3 bases at J, with 13 bases between. The CDR3 is CASSLEGGSVYEQYF. The CDR3 nucleotides read TGCGCCAGCAGCTTGGAGGGGGGTTCGGTCTACGAGCAGTACTTC. Complete variable domain (other parts from reference TRBV5-1 and TRBJ2-7): KAGVTQTPRYLIKTRGQQVTLSCSPISGHRSVSWYQQTPGQGLQFLFEYFSETQRNKGNFPGRFSGRQFSNSRSEMNVSTLELGDSALYLCASSLEGGSVYEQYFGPGTRLTVT.

The chain recombines TRBV5-6 with TRBJ1-4; D gene uncertain. This CDR3 comprises 13 residues. V shed 1 base and J shed 7 bases, with 8 bases lying between them. Germline CDR1 is SGHDT and CDR2 is YYEEEE. The CDR3 DNA is TGTGCCAGCAGCTTGATTACGGGTGAAAAACTGTTTTTT. Translation: CASSLITGEKLFF.

This chain uses TRBV7-2 with TRBJ2-1; D ambiguous. Germline CDR1 and CDR2: SGHTA and FQGNSA. This CDR3 spans 17 amino acids. Between the trimmed V and J ends, which lost 0 bases and 0 bases, there was a span of 12 bases. The CDR3 spells CASSLAVGAGSYNEQFF. In nucleotides, the CDR3 is TGTGCCAGCAGCTTAGCAGTTGGCGCTGGCTCCTACAATGAGCAGTTCTTC. Complete variable domain (other parts from reference TRBV7-2 and TRBJ2-1): GAGVSQSPSNKVTEKGKDVELRCDPISGHTALYWYRQSLGQGLEFLIYFQGNSAPDKSGLPSDRFSAERTGGSVSTLTIQRTQQEDSAVYLCASSLAVGAGSYNEQFFGPGTRLTVL.

The chain has TRBV29-1 and TRBJ2-7; TRBD1 might be the D (5 bases). Trimming took off 7 bases at V and 5 bases at J, with 18 bases between the two ends. The length of the CDR3 is 13 residues. From germline, CDR1 is SQVTM and CDR2 ANQGSEA. The chain's CDR3 is CSAQGNPLNEQYF. In DNA form, the CDR3 reads TGCAGCGCCCAGGGTAACCCTCTGAACGAGCAGTACTTC.

V usage is TRBV4-2 and J usage is TRBJ2-1; no firm D call. Germline CDR1 reads LGHNA; CDR2 reads YNFKEQ. The CDR3 has 16 amino acids. The V gene lost 1 base and the J gene lost 4 bases, with 14 bases spanning the gap. The CDR3 reads CASSQGISKEYNEQFF. The CDR3 region has the DNA TGTGCCAGCAGCCAAGGTATCTCAAAGGAGTACAATGAGCAGTTCTTC.

This chain joins TRBV7-2 and TRBJ2-5; D remains ambiguous. The germline V gene encodes CDR1 SGHTA and CDR2 FQGNSA. The V end was cut by 0 bases, the J end by 6 bases, with 8 bases between. The CDR3 runs to 13 residues. As DNA, the CDR3 is TGTGCCAGCAGCTTAGCGGGTTGGCAGACCCAGTACTTC. Protein product: CASSLAGWQTQYF.

The rearrangement joins TRBV6-5 to TRBJ1-2, with TRBD1 identical over 8 bases. After removal of 6 bases from V and 7 bases from J, the junction contained 7 bases not matched to a gene. The germline V gene encodes CDR1 MNHEY and CDR2 SVGAGI. The CDR3 extends over 13 amino acids. CDR3 protein: CASRRGTGSGYTF. The DNA of the CDR3 is TGTGCCAGCAGGCGAGGGACAGGCAGTGGCTACACCTTC.

The chain employs TRBV10-3 and TRBJ2-7; weak D call: TRBD1 (5 bases). CDR3 length: 16 residues. Between the trimmed V and J ends, which lost 0 bases and 0 bases, there was a span of 12 bases. The V gene's germline CDR1 is ENHRY and CDR2 SYGVKD. The DNA of the CDR3 is TGTGCCATCAGTGAGTCGTCAGGGCTAAGCTCCTACGAGCAGTACTTC. Residues: CAISESSGLSSYEQYF.

The genes are TRBV4-1 and TRBJ1-2; 10 nucleotides agree with TRBD1. The CDR3 has 16 residues. CDR1 is MGHRA, CDR2 YSYEKL, per germline. V lost 3 bases, J lost 4 bases, and 8 bases stayed unmatched. The CDR3 here is CASSQAGTGEIYGYTF. DNA for the CDR3: TGCGCCAGCAGCCAGGCCGGGACAGGGGAGATCTATGGCTACACCTTC.